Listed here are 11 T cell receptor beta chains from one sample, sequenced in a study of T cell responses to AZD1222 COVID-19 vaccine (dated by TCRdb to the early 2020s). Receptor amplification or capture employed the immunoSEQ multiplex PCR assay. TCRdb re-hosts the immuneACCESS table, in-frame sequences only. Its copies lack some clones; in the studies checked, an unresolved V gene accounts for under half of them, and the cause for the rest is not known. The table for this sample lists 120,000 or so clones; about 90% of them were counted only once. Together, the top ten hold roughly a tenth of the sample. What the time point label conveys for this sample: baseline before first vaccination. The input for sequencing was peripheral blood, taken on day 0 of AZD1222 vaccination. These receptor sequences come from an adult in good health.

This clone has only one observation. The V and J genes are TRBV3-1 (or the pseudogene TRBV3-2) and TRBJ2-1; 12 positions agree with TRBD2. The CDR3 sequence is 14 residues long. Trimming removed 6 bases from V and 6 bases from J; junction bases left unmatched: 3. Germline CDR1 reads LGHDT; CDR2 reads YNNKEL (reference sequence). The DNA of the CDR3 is TGTGCCAGCAGGACTAGCGGGAGTCCCAATGAGCAGTTCTTC. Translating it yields CASRTSGSPNEQFF.

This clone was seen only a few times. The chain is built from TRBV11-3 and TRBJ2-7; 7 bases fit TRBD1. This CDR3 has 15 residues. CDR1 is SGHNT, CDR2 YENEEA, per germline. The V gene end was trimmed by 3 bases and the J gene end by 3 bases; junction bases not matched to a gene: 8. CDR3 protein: CASSLQGDVRYEQYF. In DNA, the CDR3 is TGTGCCAGCAGCTTGCAGGGGGACGTCCGCTACGAGCAGTACTTC.

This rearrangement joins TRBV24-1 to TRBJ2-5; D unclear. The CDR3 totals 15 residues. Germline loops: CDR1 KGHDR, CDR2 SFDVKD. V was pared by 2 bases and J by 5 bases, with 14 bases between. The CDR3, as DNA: TGTGCCACCAGTGATTCTAGGGCAGGCGGCGAGACCCAGTACTTC. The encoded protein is CATSDSRAGGETQYF.

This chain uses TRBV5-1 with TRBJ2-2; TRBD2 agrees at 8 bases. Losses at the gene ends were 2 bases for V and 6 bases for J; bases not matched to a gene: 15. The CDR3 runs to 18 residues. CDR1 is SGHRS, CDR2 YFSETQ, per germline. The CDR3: CASSLLRGAPVRAGELFF. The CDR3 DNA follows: TGCGCCAGCAGCTTATTGCGGGGGGCGCCGGTGAGGGCCGGGGAGCTGTTTTTT.

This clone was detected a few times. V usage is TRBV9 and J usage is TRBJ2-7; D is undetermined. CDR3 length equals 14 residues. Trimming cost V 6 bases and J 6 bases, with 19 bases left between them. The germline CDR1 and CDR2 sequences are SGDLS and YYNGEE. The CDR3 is CASTPGEPLGEQYF. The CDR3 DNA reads TGTGCCAGCACCCCCGGAGAGCCCCTAGGCGAGCAGTACTTC.

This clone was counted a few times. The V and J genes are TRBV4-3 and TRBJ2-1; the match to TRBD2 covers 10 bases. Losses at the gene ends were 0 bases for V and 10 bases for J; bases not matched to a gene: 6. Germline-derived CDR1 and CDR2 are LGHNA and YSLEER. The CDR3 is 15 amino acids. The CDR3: CASSQDRAGGREQFF. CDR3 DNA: TGCGCCAGCAGCCAAGATCGAGCGGGAGGGCGGGAGCAGTTCTTC.

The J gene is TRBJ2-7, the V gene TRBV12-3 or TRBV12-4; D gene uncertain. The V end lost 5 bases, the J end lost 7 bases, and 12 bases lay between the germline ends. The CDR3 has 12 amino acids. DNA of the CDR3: TGTGCCAGCAGTCTAAGAGAGAGGGAGCAGTACTTC. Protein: CASSLREREQYF.

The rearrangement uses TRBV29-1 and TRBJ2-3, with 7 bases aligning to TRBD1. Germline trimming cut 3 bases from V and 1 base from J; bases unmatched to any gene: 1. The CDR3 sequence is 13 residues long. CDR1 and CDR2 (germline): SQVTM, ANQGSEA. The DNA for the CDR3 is TGCAGCGTTGACCAGGGGGGCACAGATACGCAGTATTTT. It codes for CSVDQGGTDTQYF.

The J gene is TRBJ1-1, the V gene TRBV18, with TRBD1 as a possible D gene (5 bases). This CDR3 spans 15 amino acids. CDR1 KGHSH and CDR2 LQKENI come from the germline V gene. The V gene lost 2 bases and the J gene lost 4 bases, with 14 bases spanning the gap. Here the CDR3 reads CASSPISGFGTEAFF. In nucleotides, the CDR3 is TGTGCCAGCTCACCAATTTCAGGGTTTGGCACTGAAGCTTTCTTT.

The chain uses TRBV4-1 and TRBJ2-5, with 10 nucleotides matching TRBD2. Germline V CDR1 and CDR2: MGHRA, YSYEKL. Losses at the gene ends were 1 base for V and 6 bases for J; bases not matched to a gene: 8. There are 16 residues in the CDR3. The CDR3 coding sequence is TGCGCCAGCAGCCAAGCTGAGCGGGGGGGCCGAAAGACCCAGTACTTC. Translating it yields CASSQAERGGRKTQYF.

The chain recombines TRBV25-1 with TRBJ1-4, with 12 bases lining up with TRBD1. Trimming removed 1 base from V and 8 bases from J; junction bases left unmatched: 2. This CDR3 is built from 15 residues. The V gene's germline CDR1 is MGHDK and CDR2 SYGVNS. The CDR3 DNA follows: TGTGCCAGCAGTGAATCGGGGACAGGGGGCGAAAAACTGTTTTTT. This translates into CASSESGTGGEKLFF.